Listed below are T cell receptor beta chains from one sample, sequenced in a study of the immune and genomic landscape of osteosarcoma. Profiled with immunoSEQ multiplex PCR; TCRdb holds only in-frame clones, not every one. Of around 2,700 clones in the sample, more than 65% were seen once. Specimen: tumor tissue from a local recurrence in the femur. Receptors originate from a man aged 18 to 29 with osteosarcoma. The CDR3 runs from the conserved cysteine through the conserved F or W. The D gene is left open where the match is weak. Size values are once, few and many counts, or a class for expanded clones, and some rows have none.

CDR3	DNA	size	length	D	J	V
CATSSLMQGTNYGYTF	TGTGCCACCAGCAGTTTAATGCAGGGCACTAACTATGGCTACACCTTC	-	16	-	TRBJ1-2	TRBV15
CASSIRTGGTSGNTIYF	TGTGCCAGTAGTATTCGTACAGGGGGAACCTCTGGAAACACCATATATTTT	-	17	TRBD1	TRBJ1-3	TRBV19
CSVGANTEAFF	TGCAGCGTTGGTGCGAACACTGAAGCTTTCTTT	few	11	-	TRBJ1-1	TRBV29-1
CASSHGRGGHNEQFF	TGTGCCAGCAGTCACGGGAGGGGGGGCCACAATGAGCAGTTCTTC	-	15	TRBD2	TRBJ2-1	TRBV6-5
CAIRGQGETGYTF	TGTGCCATCAGGGGACAGGGGGAGACTGGCTACACCTTC	-	13	TRBD1	TRBJ1-2	TRBV10-3
CASSLTGAWGYTF	TGTGCCAGCAGCTTGACAGGGGCGTGGGGCTACACCTTC	-	13	TRBD1	TRBJ1-2	TRBV5-4
CASRAASYEQYF	TGTGCCAGCAGAGCGGCCTCCTACGAGCAGTACTTC	-	12	-	TRBJ2-7	TRBV6-4
CASSPGTSGKETQYF	TGTGCCAGCAGCCCGGGGACTAGCGGGAAAGAGACCCAGTACTTC	once	15	TRBD2	TRBJ2-5	TRBV7-9
CASRTSYSNQPQHF	TGTGCCAGCAGGACATCTTATAGCAATCAGCCCCAGCATTTT	-	14	-	TRBJ1-5	TRBV6-5
CASSLATRTGPIGGYTF	TGTGCCAGCAGCTTGGCCACTCGGACAGGGCCCATCGGTGGCTACACCTTC	-	17	TRBD1	TRBJ1-2	TRBV5-4
CASRTIANYGYTF	TGTGCCAGCAGAACAATAGCTAACTATGGCTACACCTTC	once	13	-	TRBJ1-2	TRBV7-9
CASSYWNGDTEAFF	TGTGCCAGCAGTTACTGGAACGGAGACACTGAAGCTTTCTTT	-	14	-	TRBJ1-1	TRBV6-5
CASSQAARSPYEQYF	TGCGCCAGCAGCCAAGCTGCGCGTTCGCCCTACGAGCAGTACTTC	few	15	-	TRBJ2-7	TRBV4-1
CASSDRDTGELFF	TGTGCCAGCAGTGACAGGGACACCGGGGAGCTGTTTTTT	-	13	-	TRBJ2-2	TRBV6-4
CASSQQVYTEAFF	TGTGCCAGCAGCCAGCAGGTTTACACTGAAGCTTTCTTT	-	13	-	TRBJ1-1	TRBV14
CASSQDGLAGGPYEQYF	TGTGCCAGCAGCCAAGACGGACTAGCGGGAGGGCCCTACGAGCAGTACTTC	-	17	TRBD2	TRBJ2-7	TRBV4-2
CASRDSGQAGTSGPYEQYF	TGCGCCAGCAGGGACTCAGGACAGGCCGGGACTAGCGGCCCCTACGAGCAGTACTTC	-	19	TRBD2	TRBJ2-7	TRBV5-1
CASSDNQNYGYTF	TGTGCCAGCAGTGACAACCAGAACTATGGCTACACCTTC	-	13	-	TRBJ1-2	TRBV6-1
CASSLLGQRTGELFF	TGTGCCAGCAGCTTGCTGGGACAGAGGACCGGGGAGCTGTTTTTT	-	15	TRBD1	TRBJ2-2	TRBV5-5
CASSVTEGASYEQYF	TGTGCCAGCAGCGTGACCGAGGGGGCTTCCTACGAGCAGTACTTC	-	15	TRBD1	TRBJ2-7	TRBV7-4
CASSFAGANNQPQHF	TGTGCCAGCAGTTTCGCAGGGGCCAACAATCAGCCCCAGCATTTT	once	15	-	TRBJ1-5	TRBV28
CASSKRGSSSTDTQYF	TGTGCCAGCAGCAAACGTGGAAGTTCTAGCACAGATACGCAGTATTTT	-	16	-	TRBJ2-3	TRBV7-9
CASGYADRAADTQYF	TGTGCCAGCGGATACGCTGACAGGGCGGCAGATACGCAGTATTTT	once	15	TRBD1	TRBJ2-3	TRBV27
CASSLADGAKRQPQHF	TGTGCCAGCAGCTTGGCTGACGGGGCCAAGAGACAGCCCCAGCATTTT	few	16	-	TRBJ1-5	TRBV5-6
CASSTRVGEQYF	TGTGCCAGCAGCACACGAGTCGGCGAGCAGTACTTC	once	12	-	TRBJ2-7	TRBV7-9
CASSFGDRAYEQYF	TGCGCCAGCAGCTTCGGGGACCGCGCCTACGAGCAGTACTTC	-	14	-	TRBJ2-7	TRBV5-1
CASSPVDQPQHF	TGTGCCAGCTCACCGGTGGATCAGCCCCAGCATTTT	-	12	-	TRBJ1-5	TRBV18
CASRRGGSTDTQYF	TGTGCCAGTAGGCGGGGGGGGAGCACAGATACGCAGTATTTT	once	14	TRBD2	TRBJ2-3	TRBV19